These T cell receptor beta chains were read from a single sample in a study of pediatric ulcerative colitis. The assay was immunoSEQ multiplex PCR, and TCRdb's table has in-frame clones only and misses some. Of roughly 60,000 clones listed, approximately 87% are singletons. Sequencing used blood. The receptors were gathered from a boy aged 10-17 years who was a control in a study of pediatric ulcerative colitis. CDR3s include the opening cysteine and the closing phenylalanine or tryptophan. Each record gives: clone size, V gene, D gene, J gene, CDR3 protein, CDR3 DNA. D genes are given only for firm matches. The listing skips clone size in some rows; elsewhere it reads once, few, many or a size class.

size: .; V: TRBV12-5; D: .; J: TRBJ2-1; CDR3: CASGLAPRNEQFF; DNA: TGTGCTAGTGGTTTAGCCCCAAGGAATGAGCAGTTCTTC
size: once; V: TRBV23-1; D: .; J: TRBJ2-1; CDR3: CASSWVLARQPPRRYNEQFF; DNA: TGCGCCAGCAGTTGGGTCCTAGCGCGCCAGCCCCCCAGACGGTACAATGAGCAGTTCTTC
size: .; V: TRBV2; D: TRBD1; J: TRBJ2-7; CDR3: CASSAGQGREQYF; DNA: TGTGCCAGCAGTGCGGGACAGGGACGTGAGCAGTACTTC
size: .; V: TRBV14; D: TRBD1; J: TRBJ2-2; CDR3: CASSQDQGGRTGELFF; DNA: TGTGCCAGCAGCCAAGATCAAGGGGGCCGGACCGGGGAGCTGTTTTTT
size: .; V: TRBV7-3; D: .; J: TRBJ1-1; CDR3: CASSRLRVPDTEAFF; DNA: TGTGCCAGCAGCCGACTCAGGGTCCCGGACACTGAAGCTTTCTTT
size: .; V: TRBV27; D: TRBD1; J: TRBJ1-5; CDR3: CASSLHVEEGAPNQPQHF; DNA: TGTGCCAGCAGTTTACACGTGGAGGAGGGGGCCCCCAATCAGCCCCAGCATTTT
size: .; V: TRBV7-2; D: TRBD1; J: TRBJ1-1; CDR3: CASSGPRTGKDTEAFF; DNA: TGTGCCAGCAGCGGACCGAGGACAGGGAAGGACACTGAAGCTTTCTTT
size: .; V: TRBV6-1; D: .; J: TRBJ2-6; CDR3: CASSDVGAGANVLTF; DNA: TGTGCCAGCAGTGATGTGGGGGCTGGGGCCAACGTCCTGACTTTC
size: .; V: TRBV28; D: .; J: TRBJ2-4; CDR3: CASSSRTHTKNIQYF; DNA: TGTGCCAGCAGTTCCCGGACCCATACCAAAAACATTCAGTACTTC
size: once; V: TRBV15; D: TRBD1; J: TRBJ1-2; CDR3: CATSPPGTGGRGYTF; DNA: TGTGCCACCAGCCCCCCCGGGACAGGGGGCCGGGGCTACACCTTC
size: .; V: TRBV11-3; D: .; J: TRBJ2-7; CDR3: CASSPAAGHYEQYF; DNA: TGTGCCAGCAGCCCGGCGGCGGGGCACTACGAGCAGTACTTC
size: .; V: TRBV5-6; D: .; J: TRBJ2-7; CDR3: CASSLATWGIHEQYF; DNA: TGTGCCAGCAGCTTGGCCACGTGGGGTATCCACGAGCAGTACTTC
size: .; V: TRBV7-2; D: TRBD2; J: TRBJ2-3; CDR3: CASSLDGGAGTQYF; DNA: TGTGCCAGCAGCTTAGACGGGGGGGCCGGTACGCAGTATTTT
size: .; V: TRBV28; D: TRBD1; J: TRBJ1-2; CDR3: CASRTQGARGGYTF; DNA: TGTGCCAGCAGAACACAGGGGGCGCGCGGTGGCTACACCTTC
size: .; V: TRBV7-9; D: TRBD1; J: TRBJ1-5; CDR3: CASSLGQGGQPQHF; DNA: TGTGCCAGCAGCCTGGGACAGGGAGGACAGCCCCAGCATTTT
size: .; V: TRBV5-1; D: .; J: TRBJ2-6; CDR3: CASSLAEGRILSSGANVLTF; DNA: TGCGCCAGCAGCTTGGCCGAAGGACGCATCCTCAGCTCTGGGGCCAACGTCCTGACTTTC
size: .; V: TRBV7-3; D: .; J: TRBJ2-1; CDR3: CASSFVGVGEQFF; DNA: TGTGCCAGCAGCTTCGTAGGGGTCGGGGAGCAGTTCTTC
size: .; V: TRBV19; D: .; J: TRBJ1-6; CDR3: CASTLGGMDSPLHF; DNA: TGTGCCAGTACCCTAGGGGGTATGGATTCACCCCTCCACTTT
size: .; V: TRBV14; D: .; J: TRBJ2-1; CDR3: CASSQGTFPYNEQFF; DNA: TGTGCCAGCAGCCAAGGGACTTTCCCCTACAATGAGCAGTTCTTC
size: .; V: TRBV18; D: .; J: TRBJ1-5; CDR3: CASSRRNSNQPQHF; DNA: TGTGCCAGCTCCCGCAGGAATAGCAATCAGCCCCAGCATTTT
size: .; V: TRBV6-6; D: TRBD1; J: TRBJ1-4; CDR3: CASSRTGGDEKLFF; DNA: TGTGCCAGCAGTCGGACAGGGGGAGATGAAAAACTGTTTTTT
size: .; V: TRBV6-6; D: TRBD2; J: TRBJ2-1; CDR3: CASSSSPGLANEQFF; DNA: TGTGCCAGCAGCAGCAGTCCGGGACTAGCAAATGAGCAGTTCTTC
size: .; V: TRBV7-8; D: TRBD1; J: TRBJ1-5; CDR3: CASSKTRTGGIRQPQHF; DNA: TGTGCCAGCAGCAAAACCCGGACAGGGGGCATTAGGCAGCCCCAGCATTTT
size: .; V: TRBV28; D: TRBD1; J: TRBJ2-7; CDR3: CASSPGQNPVEQYF; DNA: TGTGCCAGCAGCCCGGGACAGAATCCTGTTGAGCAGTACTTC
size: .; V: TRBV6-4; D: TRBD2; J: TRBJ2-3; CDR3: CASSDPLADPTDTQYF; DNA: TGTGCCAGCAGTGACCCTCTAGCGGACCCTACAGATACGCAGTATTTT
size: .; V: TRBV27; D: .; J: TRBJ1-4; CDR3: CASSANEKLFF; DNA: TGTGCCAGCAGTGCTAATGAAAAACTGTTTTTT
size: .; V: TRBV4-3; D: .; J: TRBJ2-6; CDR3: CASSQGGVRRPGANVLTF; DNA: TGCGCCAGCAGCCAAGGAGGGGTTCGAAGGCCTGGGGCCAACGTCCTGACTTTC
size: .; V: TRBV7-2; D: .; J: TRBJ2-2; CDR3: CASRTPAAGTNTGELFF; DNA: TGTGCCAGCAGGACCCCAGCGGCCGGTACGAACACCGGGGAGCTGTTTTTT
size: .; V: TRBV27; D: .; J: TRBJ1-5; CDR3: CASSFWGEGNQPQHF; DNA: TGTGCCAGCAGTTTTTGGGGTGAGGGCAATCAGCCCCAGCATTTT
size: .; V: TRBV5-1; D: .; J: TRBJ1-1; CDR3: CASSLGPHDLGRGATEAFF; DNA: TGCGCCAGCAGCTTGGGTCCACACGACCTGGGCAGGGGCGCCACTGAAGCTTTCTTT
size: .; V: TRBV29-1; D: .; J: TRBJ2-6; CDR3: CSVVGGSYSGANVLTF; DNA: TGCAGCGTTGTGGGGGGATCGTACTCTGGGGCCAACGTCCTGACTTTC
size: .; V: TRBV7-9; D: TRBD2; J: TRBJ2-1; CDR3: CASSLEVPTGLAEKDEQFF; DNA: TGTGCCAGCAGCTTAGAGGTTCCTACCGGACTAGCGGAGAAGGATGAGCAGTTCTTC
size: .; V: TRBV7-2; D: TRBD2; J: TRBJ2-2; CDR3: CASSLVVGGAGELFF; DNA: TGTGCCAGCAGCTTAGTGGTGGGAGGGGCCGGGGAGCTGTTTTTT
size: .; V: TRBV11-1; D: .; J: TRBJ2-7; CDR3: CASSLVLGSGIPYEQYF; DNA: TGTGCCAGCAGCTTAGTTTTGGGTAGCGGAATCCCCTACGAGCAGTACTTC
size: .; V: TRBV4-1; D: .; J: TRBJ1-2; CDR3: CASSHNRDFDGYTF; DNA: TGCGCCAGCAGCCACAACAGGGATTTCGATGGCTACACCTTC
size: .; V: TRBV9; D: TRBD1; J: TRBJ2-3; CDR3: CASDRGQGTDTQYF; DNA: TGTGCCAGCGACAGGGGGCAAGGCACAGATACGCAGTATTTT
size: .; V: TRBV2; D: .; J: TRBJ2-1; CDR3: CASKGGHSYNEQFF; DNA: TGTGCCAGCAAGGGGGGGCATTCCTACAATGAGCAGTTCTTC
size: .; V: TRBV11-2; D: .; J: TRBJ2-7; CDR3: CASSRSSGRSYEQYF; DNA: TGTGCCAGCAGCCGTAGTTCGGGACGGTCTTACGAGCAGTACTTC
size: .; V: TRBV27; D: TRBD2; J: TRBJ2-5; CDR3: CASSPRPGLAGVLETQYF; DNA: TGTGCCAGCAGTCCCCGTCCGGGACTAGCGGGAGTTTTGGAGACCCAGTACTTC
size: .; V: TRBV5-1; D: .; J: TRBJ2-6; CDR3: CASSLRSGTGANVLTF; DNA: TGCGCCAGCAGCTTGCGTTCCGGGACTGGGGCCAACGTCCTGACTTTC
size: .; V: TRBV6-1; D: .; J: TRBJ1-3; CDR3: CASSETLAPSSGNTIYF; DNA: TGTGCCAGCAGTGAAACCCTTGCACCCAGCTCTGGAAACACCATATATTTT
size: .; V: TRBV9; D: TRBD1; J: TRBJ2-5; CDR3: CASSVPGLRVQGEGQETQYF; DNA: TGTGCCAGCAGCGTCCCCGGTTTAAGGGTTCAGGGGGAAGGACAAGAGACCCAGTACTTC
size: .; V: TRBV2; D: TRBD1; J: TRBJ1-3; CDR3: CASSYTGGSGNTIYF; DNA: TGTGCCAGCAGTTATACAGGGGGCAGTGGAAACACCATATATTTT
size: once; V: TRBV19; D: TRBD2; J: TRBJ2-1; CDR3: CASSTAGTSGSYNEQFF; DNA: TGTGCCAGTAGCACAGCCGGGACTAGCGGTTCCTACAATGAGCAGTTCTTC
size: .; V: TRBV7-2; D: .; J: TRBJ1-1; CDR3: CASSQKVYRDEAFF; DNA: TGTGCCAGCAGCCAGAAGGTGTACAGAGATGAAGCTTTCTTT
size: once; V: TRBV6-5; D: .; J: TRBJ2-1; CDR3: CASSYNSWMHNEQFF; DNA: TGTGCCAGCAGTTATAACTCTTGGATGCACAATGAGCAGTTCTTC
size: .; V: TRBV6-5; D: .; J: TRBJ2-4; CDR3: CASSYSAVTSIQYF; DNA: TGTGCCAGCAGTTACTCGGCAGTTACTAGCATTCAGTACTTC
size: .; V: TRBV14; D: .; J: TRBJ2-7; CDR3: CASSQDSTLNEQYF; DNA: TGTGCCAGCAGCCAAGATTCGACTTTAAACGAGCAGTACTTC
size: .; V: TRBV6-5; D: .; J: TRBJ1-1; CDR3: CASSYSGVNTEAFF; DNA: TGTGCCAGCAGTTACTCGGGGGTGAACACTGAAGCTTTCTTT
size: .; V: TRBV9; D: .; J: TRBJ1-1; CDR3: CASSEGIVGVAAFF; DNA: TGTGCCAGCAGCGAGGGTATAGTCGGCGTCGCGGCTTTCTTT